This TCR beta chain was observed in a study of OX40 agonist ivuxolimab in advanced cancers. The CDR3 runs to 15 residues. V dropped 4 bases and J dropped 0 bases, with 11 bases sitting between them. Germline V lookup: CDR1 SGHKS, CDR2 YYEKEE (reference sequence). Method: immunoSEQ multiplex PCR; TCRdb's copy keeps in-frame clones and lacks some. Here the sample spans under 80,000 clones, more than 75% being singletons. This clonotype originated in an adult with an advanced solid tumor such as melanoma, head and neck, liver or kidney cancer. The chain joins TRBV5-5 to TRBJ1-3; D is unclear. The sequencing used CD4+ or CD8+ T cells sorted from blood, collected in a trial of the OX40 agonist ivuxolimab. The CDR3 DNA reads as TGTGCCAGCAGCGCCGCAAGACCCTCTGGAAACACCATATATTTT. Translating gives CASSAARPSGNTIYF.